Below, one T cell receptor beta chain is given with its context. There is no known antigen for this receptor. Base qualities are not at hand, and no much larger clone is one base apart. From each donor, a single peripheral blood sample of 100 to 150 mL on average was drawn into heparinised tubes. Naive, central memory, regulatory and stem cell-like memory CD4+ T cells were sorted on a BD FACSAria II using a panel including CD45RO, CCR7, CD25, CD127, CD95 and CD27. Every sorted population had a purity above 95%. PBMCs were separated immediately by Lymphoprep density gradient centrifugation and were stained directly, without being cultured. So that batch effects would be minimized, each experiment stained and sorted samples in pairs, pairing one healthy donor with one patient. V is cut back by 0 bases and J by 2 bases, with 12 bases in the junction unmatched. CDR1 MNHEY and CDR2 SMNVEV were looked up in the germline V gene (reference sequence). The CDR3, from cysteine to phenylalanine, totals 18 residues. Solely the CDR3 DNA is kept, with 54 bases framed from the first base.

The High Capacity cDNA Reverse Transcription Kit was used to reverse transcribe all of the isolated RNA, meaning that expressed TCRB transcripts were what got sequenced. Naive, central memory and regulatory T cell samples underwent deep immunoSEQ sequencing, averaging around 3.9 million total reads per sample. Sorted cells were lysed in RLT buffer, and RNA was extracted using DNase-treated RNeasy Micro or Mini kits according to cell number. To prevent cross-contamination, every cell subset was processed on its own, while patient and healthy donor samples were processed together. The immunoSEQ multiplex PCR was used to amplify TCRB sequences from cDNA, yielding 87-bp fragments that span the CDR3 region. Amplicons were sequenced on the Illumina HiSeq platform. For the original study's pipeline: PCR bias was corrected computationally using synthetic template baselines, and reads within Hamming distance 2 were collapsed, with unmergeable singletons discarded. Reads were aligned against IMGT to assign V, D and J genes, CDR3 length and insertions or deletions at six rearrangement sites. Within each subset, clonotype counts were normalized to the number of sorted cells before true diversity and Gini coefficients were calculated with the tcR R package. The overlap coefficient, calculated on TCRB nucleotide sequences, was used to measure repertoire sharing. Out-of-frame TCRB sequences from naive cells were analyzed as a proxy for the pre-selection repertoire. In its TCRdb copy, this immuneACCESS table keeps in-frame sequences only and misses some clones. Where compared with another copy, unresolved V genes explain less than half of these, and the others have no known cause. D and trimming come from the DNA, and the V and J calls and clone size come from that table. The table for this sample lists 400,000 to 500,000 clones; approximately 15% of them were counted only once. 0.035% to 0.04% of the sample is held by the ten biggest clonotypes.

This record comes from a study of beta chain features in type 1 diabetes (dated by TCRdb to the late 2010s). Regarding the study in general: No differences in mean age, gender distribution, total cell number or subset yield were found between patients and healthy donors. A total of roughly 110 million sorted cells were examined across all samples, and the number of cells per subset was strongly correlated with RNA yield. The study compared TCRB repertoires of sorted circulating CD4+ T cell subsets between recently diagnosed type 1 diabetes patients and matched healthy donors. Whereas all 30 or so donors provided naive and central memory subsets, regulatory and stem cell-like memory subsets were isolated from just 8 patients and roughly 8 healthy donors. The research as a whole found: Patients with type 1 diabetes made fewer insertions and deleted more nucleotides at VDJ recombination sites, implying thymic rearrangement abnormalities. Naive, central memory and regulatory TCRB repertoires appeared to be more alike among patients than among healthy donors. PCR might favor shorter templates, but patient and control samples were amplified and corrected together, so any skew would affect both groups equally. A moderate but significant shortening of TCRB CDR3 length was observed in type 1 diabetes patients in all four CD4+ subsets. Sequencing cDNA rather than genomic DNA could over-represent highly expressing activated cells, although activation and CD3 levels did not differ between groups. HLA sub-analyses involved small numbers of individuals, so any influence of HLA type on TCRB rearrangement remained unresolved.

In this chain, TRBV27 is recombined with TRBJ2-5, with 7 middle bases fitting TRBD2. The source is a man younger than 45 in good health. Source material: naive CD4+ T cells from blood. Per the publication, the cell subset or site label means: true naive CD4+ T cells. The base sequence is TGTGCCAGCAGTTTATCCCGCGGGAGAAACACTGGGCAAGAGACCCAGTACTTC. Its coded protein is CASSLSRGRNTGQETQYF.